One sample yielded the 5 T cell receptor beta chains listed below, sequenced in a study of read filtering for tumor transcriptome and immune sequencing. This library used roughly 370 ng RNA and molecular barcoded adaptors spanning alpha/delta and beta/gamma chains. TCRdb re-derived calls from the reads in MiXCR, one entry per CDR3 protein. The sample contains tens of thousands of distinct CDR3 sequences, approximately 12% of which appear only once. Sequenced sample: a population of CD138-negative cells sorted from bone marrow. The receptors come from a donor aged 40 or older with multiple myeloma.

Points on this clonotype: A far larger clone is one base from this, pointing to a likely read error. Because it lacks the conserved phenylalanine or tryptophan at the end, this CDR3 is likely a read error. This chain connects TRBV6-5 to TRBJ1-5; 11 nucleotides line up with TRBD1. Trimming took 6 bases from V and 7 from J; bases not matched to a gene: 11. The CDR3 spans 16 residues. CDR1 MNHEY and CDR2 SVGAGI come from the germline V gene. In DNA, the CDR3 is TGTGCCAGCAGCGCCGCGGACAGGGGGCTTGGGCAGCCCCAGCATTTA. Its translation: CASSAADRGLGQPQHL.

This clonotype has a count of ten or more. The V and J genes are TRBV7-3 and TRBJ2-5; D gene ambiguous. Germline-derived CDR1 and CDR2 are SGHTA and FQGTGA. Trimming removed 4 bases at V and 1 base at J, with 13 bases between. This CDR3 region has 15 residues. The CDR3 here is CASSSLPGPQETQYF. In DNA, the CDR3 is TGTGCCAGCAGCTCCCTACCCGGGCCCCAAGAGACCCAGTACTTC.

As for this clonotype: A far larger clone lies a single base away; this is likely a read error. V gene TRBV23-1 combines with J gene TRBJ1-5; weak D call: TRBD1 (5 bases). TRBV23-1 qualifies as an ORF whose function is uncertain. The V end was cut by 6 bases, the J end by 5 bases, with 17 bases between. The CDR3 sequence is 15 residues long. CDR3 bases: TGCGCCAGCAGCCAAGAGTACGACAGCGATCAGCCCCAGCATTTT. This codes for CASSQEYDSDQPQHF.

This clonotype has a count of ten or more. This rearrangement joins TRBV3-1 to TRBJ2-2; the match to TRBD2 covers 11 bases. V was pared by 4 bases and J by 1 base, with 5 bases of the junction left unmatched. The CDR3 has 17 residues. Germline-derived CDR1 and CDR2 are LGHDT and YNNKEL (reference sequence). The CDR3 sequence: CASSRRTSGRNTGELFF. As DNA, the CDR3 is TGTGCCAGCAGCCGCAGGACTAGCGGGCGGAACACCGGGGAGCTGTTTTTT.

This clonotype has ten or more counts. The rearrangement joins TRBV29-1 to TRBJ2-1; D unclear. This CDR3 comprises 11 residues. The germline V gene encodes CDR1 SQVTM and CDR2 ANQGSEA. Between the trimmed V and J ends, which lost 6 bases and 7 bases, there was a span of 10 bases. Written as DNA, the CDR3 is TGCAGCGTGGAACTGGGGAATGAGCAGTTCTTC. Translating gives CSVELGNEQFF.